This entry lists 8 T cell receptor beta chains sequenced from one sample in a study of shared clonotypes between healthy human individuals (TCRdb year 2020). Receptor amplification or capture employed the immunoSEQ multiplex PCR assay. The immuneACCESS repertoire file appears here via TCRdb, limited to in-frame rearrangements. These files lack a portion of the clones; in checked studies, under half of the deficit traces to unresolved V genes, and the cause of the others is not known. The sample table holds about 2.4 million clones, of which more than 80% were seen once. The ten largest make up about 0.13% of the sample. The sequencing input was naive CD4+ T cells sorted from blood. Per the publication, the cell subset or site label means: CD45RA+ positively selected. The receptors were sampled from a man between 18 and 29 years old in good health.

The V call is TRBV29-1, the J call TRBJ2-7; a weak D match, TRBD2 (5 bases). The CDR3 runs to 14 residues. Trimming removed 7 bases at V and 2 bases at J, with 18 bases between. The V gene's germline CDR1 is SQVTM and CDR2 ANQGSEA. CDR3 loop: CSAIQRESPYEQYF. The CDR3 DNA reads TGCAGCGCCATACAGAGGGAAAGCCCCTACGAGCAGTACTTC.

This sequence joins TRBV7-2 and TRBJ1-1; 8 bases are shared with TRBD1. The CDR3 is 14 residues long. V was pared by 2 bases and J by 7 bases, with 6 bases of the junction left unmatched. Germline V gives CDR1 SGHTA, CDR2 FQGNSA. This CDR3 is CASSLQTGDIEAFF. The CDR3 DNA is TGTGCCAGCAGCTTACAGACAGGGGATATTGAAGCTTTCTTT.

The chain carries TRBV27 and TRBJ2-2; D is possibly TRBD2 (6 bases). V was cut by 2 bases and J by 4 bases, with 11 bases left in between. In germline, CDR1 is MNHEY, CDR2 SMNVEV (reference sequence). There are 15 residues in the CDR3. CDR3: CASSLQGLRTGELFF. Here the CDR3 DNA reads TGTGCCAGCAGTTTACAGGGACTTCGCACCGGGGAGCTGTTTTTT.

This clone was observed a handful of times. In the same sample, other DNA sequences code for this CDR3. The CDR3 region has the DNA TGTGCCAGCAGCGTAGGGAGGGACACTGAAGCTTTCTTT. Its protein product is CASSVGRDTEAFF. V is TRBV9 and J is TRBJ1-1; D not certain. This CDR3 region has 13 residues. Trimming shortened V by 0 bases and J by 3 bases, and 6 bases separated the two germline ends. Looked up from germline, CDR1 is SGDLS and CDR2 is YYNGEE.

The rearrangement uses TRBV18 and TRBJ2-7, with D unclear. In germline, CDR1 is KGHSH, CDR2 LQKENI. The CDR3 extends over 14 amino acids. V lost 2 bases to trimming and J lost 2 bases, with 10 bases between them. This CDR3 is CASSPSAKAYEQYF. The CDR3 DNA sequence: TGTGCCAGCTCACCATCCGCCAAGGCCTACGAGCAGTACTTC. The complete variable domain, with remaining parts taken from reference TRBV18 and TRBJ2-7, reads NAGVMQNPRHLVRRRGQEARLRCSPMKGHSHVYWYRQLPEEGLKFMVYLQKENIIDESGMPKERFSAEFPKEGPSILRIQQVVRGDSAAYFCASSPSAKAYEQYFGPGTRLTVT.

In regard to this clone: A read error may account for a junction end that differs from germline. The DNA of the CDR3 is TGTGCCAGCTGCGTAGAAGAGGGGGGGCCCCAGCATTTT. This encodes CASCVEEGGPQHF. The rearrangement joins TRBV9 to TRBJ1-5, with a possible D match to TRBD1 (6 bases). Germline values: CDR1 SGDLS, CDR2 YYNGEE. This CDR3 spans 13 amino acids.

This chain uses TRBV6-1 with TRBJ2-7; possible D gene TRBD2, 5 bases. The CDR3 is 13 amino acids. Trimming cost V 6 bases and J 3 bases, with 12 bases left between them. Germline lookup yields CDR1 MNHNS and CDR2 SASEGT. The CDR3 DNA reads as TGTGCCAGCAGAAGACCCGGGAACTACGAGCAGTACTTC. As protein: CASRRPGNYEQYF.

This chain connects TRBV27 to TRBJ2-5; 7 positions agree with TRBD1. The assigned J gene may be wrong: the sequence end matches TRBJ2-7 better. Germline V gene lookup returns CDR1 MNHEY and CDR2 SMNVEV (reference sequence). CDR3 length equals 15 residues. CDR3 region: CASSFRGQSSYEQYF. Written as DNA, the CDR3 is TGTGCCAGCAGTTTTCGGGGACAGAGCTCCTACGAGCAGTACTTC.